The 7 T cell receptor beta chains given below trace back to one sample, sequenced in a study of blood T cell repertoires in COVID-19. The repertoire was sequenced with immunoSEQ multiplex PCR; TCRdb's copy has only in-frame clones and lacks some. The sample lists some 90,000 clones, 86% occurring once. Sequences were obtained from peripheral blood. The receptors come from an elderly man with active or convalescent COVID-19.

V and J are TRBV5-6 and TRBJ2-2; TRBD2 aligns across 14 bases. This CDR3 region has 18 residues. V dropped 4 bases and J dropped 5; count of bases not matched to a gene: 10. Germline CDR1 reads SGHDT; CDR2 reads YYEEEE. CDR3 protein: CASSRPGTSGSGTGELFF. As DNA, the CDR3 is TGTGCCAGCAGCCGACCGGGGACTAGCGGGAGTGGTACCGGGGAGCTGTTTTTT.

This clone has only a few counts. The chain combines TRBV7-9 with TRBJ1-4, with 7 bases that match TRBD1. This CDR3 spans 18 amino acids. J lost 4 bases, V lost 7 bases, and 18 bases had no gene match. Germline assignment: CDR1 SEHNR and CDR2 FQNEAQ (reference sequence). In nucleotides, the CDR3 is TGTGCCAGCACCGCGGGGGGGACAGCCTCCTTGGGTAATGAAAAACTGTTTTTT. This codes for CASTAGGTASLGNEKLFF.

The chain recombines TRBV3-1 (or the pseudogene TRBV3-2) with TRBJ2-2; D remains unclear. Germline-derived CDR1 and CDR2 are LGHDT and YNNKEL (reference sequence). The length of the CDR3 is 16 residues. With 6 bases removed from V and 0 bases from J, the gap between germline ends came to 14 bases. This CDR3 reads CASSPTWSANTGELFF. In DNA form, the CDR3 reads TGTGCCAGCAGTCCGACGTGGAGTGCGAACACCGGGGAGCTGTTTTTT.

The CDR3 bases are TGTGCCATCAGTGAACAGGGAGATGATTATGGCTACACCTTC. This sequence encodes CAISEQGDDYGYTF. The chain couples TRBV10-3 to TRBJ1-2; D is perhaps TRBD1 (6 bases). Germline lookup yields CDR1 ENHRY and CDR2 SYGVKD. Trimming stripped 3 bases from V and 5 bases from J, with 13 bases between. The CDR3 runs to 14 residues.

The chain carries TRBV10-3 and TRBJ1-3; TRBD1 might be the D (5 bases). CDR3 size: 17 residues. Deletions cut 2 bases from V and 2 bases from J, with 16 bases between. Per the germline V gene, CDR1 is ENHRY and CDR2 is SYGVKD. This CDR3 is CAISEGGTQDAGNTIYF. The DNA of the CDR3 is TGTGCCATCAGTGAGGGGGGGACGCAGGATGCTGGAAACACCATATATTTT.

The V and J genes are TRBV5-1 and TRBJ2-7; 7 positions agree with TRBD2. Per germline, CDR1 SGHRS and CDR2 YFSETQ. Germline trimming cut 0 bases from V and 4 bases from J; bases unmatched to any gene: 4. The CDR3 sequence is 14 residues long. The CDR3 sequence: CASSLEGSGYEQYF. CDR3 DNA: TGCGCCAGCAGCTTGGAAGGTAGCGGGTACGAGCAGTACTTC.

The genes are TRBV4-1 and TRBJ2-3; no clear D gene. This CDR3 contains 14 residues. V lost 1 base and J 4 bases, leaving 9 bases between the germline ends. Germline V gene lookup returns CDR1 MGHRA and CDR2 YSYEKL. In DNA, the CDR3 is TGCGCCAGCAGCCAAGTTTGGTTAGCAGATACGCAGTATTTT. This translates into CASSQVWLADTQYF.